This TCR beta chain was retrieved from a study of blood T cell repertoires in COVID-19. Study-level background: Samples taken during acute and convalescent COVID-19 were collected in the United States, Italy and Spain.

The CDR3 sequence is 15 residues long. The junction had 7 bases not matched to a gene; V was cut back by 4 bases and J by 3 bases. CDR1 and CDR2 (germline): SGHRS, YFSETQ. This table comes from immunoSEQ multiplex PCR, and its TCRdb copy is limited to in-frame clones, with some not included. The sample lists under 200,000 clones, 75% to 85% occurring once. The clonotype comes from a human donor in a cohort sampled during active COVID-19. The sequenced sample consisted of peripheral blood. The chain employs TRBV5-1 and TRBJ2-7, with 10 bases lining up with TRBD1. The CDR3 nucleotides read TGCGCCAGCAGCCTCCGGACAGGGGGAGACTACGAGCAGTACTTC. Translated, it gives CASSLRTGGDYEQYF. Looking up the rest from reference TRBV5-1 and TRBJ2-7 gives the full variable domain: KAGVTQTPRYLIKTRGQQVTLSCSPISGHRSVSWYQQTPGQGLQFLFEYFSETQRNKGNFPGRFSGRQFSNSRSEMNVSTLELGDSALYLCASSLRTGGDYEQYFGPGTRLTVT.